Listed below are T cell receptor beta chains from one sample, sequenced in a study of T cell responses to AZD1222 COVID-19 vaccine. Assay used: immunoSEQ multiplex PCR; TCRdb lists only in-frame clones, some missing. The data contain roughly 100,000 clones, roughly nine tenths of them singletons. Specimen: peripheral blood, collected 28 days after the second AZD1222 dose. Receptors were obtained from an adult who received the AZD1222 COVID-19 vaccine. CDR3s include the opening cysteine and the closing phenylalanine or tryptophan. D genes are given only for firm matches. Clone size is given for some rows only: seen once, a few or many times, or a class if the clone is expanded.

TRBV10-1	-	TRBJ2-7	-	TGCGCCAGCAGTGCCTCCGAGCAGTACTTC	CASSASEQYF
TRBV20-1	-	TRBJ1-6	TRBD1	TGCAGTGCTAGTCCCCCGGGACAGGGCGAATCACCCCTCCACTTT	CSASPPGQGESPLHF
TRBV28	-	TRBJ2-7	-	TGTGCCAGCAGTTTCGACCGGATCCGGGGGTACGAGCAGTACTTC	CASSFDRIRGYEQYF
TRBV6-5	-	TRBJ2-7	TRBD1	TGTGCCAGCAGGGGGACAGGCTCCTACGAGCAGTACTTC	CASRGTGSYEQYF
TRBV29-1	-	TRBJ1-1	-	TGCAGCGTTAGTGAGGGGTGGACTGAAGCTTTCTTT	CSVSEGWTEAFF
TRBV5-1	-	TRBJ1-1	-	TGCGCCAGCAGCTTAGGGGGGCGCTTGAACACTGAAGCTTTCTTT	CASSLGGRLNTEAFF
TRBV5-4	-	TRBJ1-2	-	TGTGCCAGCAGCAGGGCCACTAACTATGGCTACACCTTC	CASSRATNYGYTF
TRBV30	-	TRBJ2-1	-	TGTGCCTGGAGTGTAATCGTCTTCGGTATACAGTTCTTC	CAWSVIVFGIQFF
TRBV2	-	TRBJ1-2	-	TGTGCCAGCAGTAGGGTGGGCTATGGCTACACCTTC	CASSRVGYGYTF
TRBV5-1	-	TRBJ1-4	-	TGCGCCAGCAGAACGGACAGCGTAGATGAAAAACTGTTTTTT	CASRTDSVDEKLFF
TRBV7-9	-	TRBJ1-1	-	TGTGCCAGCAGCCAAACCAGAAAAAACACTGAAGCTTTCTTT	CASSQTRKNTEAFF
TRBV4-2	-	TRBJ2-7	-	TGTGCCAGCAGCCAAGACCGTCGGGGAAGGCCGTACTTC	CASSQDRRGRPYF
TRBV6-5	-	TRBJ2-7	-	TGTGCCAGCAGTTACTCCGGCCTAGCGAACTACGAGCAGTACTTC	CASSYSGLANYEQYF
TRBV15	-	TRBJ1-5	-	TGTGCCACCAGCAGAGATCCTGGCTTAGGTCAGCCCCAGCATTTT	CATSRDPGLGQPQHF
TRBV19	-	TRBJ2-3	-	TGTGCCAGTAGTAAAGGACTCAAGCTGGTTCTCACAGATACGCAGTATTTT	CASSKGLKLVLTDTQYF
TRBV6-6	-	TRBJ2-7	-	TGTGCCAGCAGTCCGACATTAAGCTCCTACGAGCAGTACTTC	CASSPTLSSYEQYF
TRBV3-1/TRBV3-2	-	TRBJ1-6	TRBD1	TGTGCCAGCAGCCCGACAGGGGGCGATTCACCCCTCCACTTT	CASSPTGGDSPLHF
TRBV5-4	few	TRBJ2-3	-	TGTGCCAGCAGCTTGCCGGGGGCTAGCACAGATACGCAGTATTTT	CASSLPGASTDTQYF
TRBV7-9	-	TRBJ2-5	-	TGTGCCAGCAGTAGGTTTTTCCAAGAGACCCAGTACTTC	CASSRFFQETQYF
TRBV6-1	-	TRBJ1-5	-	TGTGCCAGCAGTGAAGGGTCCCCAGGGGTCAATCAGCCCCAGCATTTT	CASSEGSPGVNQPQHF
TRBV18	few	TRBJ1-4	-	TGTGCCAGCTCACCTCGCGGAGGGACTAATGAAAAACTGTTTTTT	CASSPRGGTNEKLFF
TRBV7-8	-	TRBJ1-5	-	TGTGCCAGCAGCAACCGGGACGAGTATAGCAATCAGCCCCAGCATTTT	CASSNRDEYSNQPQHF
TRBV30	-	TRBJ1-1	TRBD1	TGTGCCTGGAGTCAACCGACAGGGGGCGACACTGAAGCTTTCTTT	CAWSQPTGGDTEAFF
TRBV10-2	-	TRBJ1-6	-	TGCGCCAGCAGTGAGTCGAGGGGTTCTCCCCTCCACTTT	CASSESRGSPLHF